These 8 T cell receptor beta chains were all obtained from the same sample, sequenced in a study of long-term antiretroviral therapy in people with HIV. Version v3.0 of the immunoSEQ assay was performed at survey level. Some clones are missing from TCRdb's copy, which holds only in-frame ones; the method was immunoSEQ multiplex PCR. The profile covers approximately 33,000 clones, with roughly 85% appearing a single time and approximately 8% taken by the ten largest. This specimen consisted of unsorted PBMCs, obtained 0.4 years before starting antiretroviral therapy. These receptors all come from a man younger than 30 with HIV.

The J gene is TRBJ1-2, the V gene TRBV5-6; D remains unclear. Germline loops: CDR1 SGHDT, CDR2 YYEEEE. The V end was cut by 1 base, the J end by 6 bases, with 7 bases between. The CDR3 spans 12 residues. The chain's CDR3 is CASSLSVDGYTF. DNA for the CDR3: TGTGCCAGCAGCTTGTCCGTGGATGGCTACACCTTC.

The chain couples TRBV11-2 to TRBJ2-7, with D maybe TRBD2 (5 bases). Germline values: CDR1 SGHAT, CDR2 FQNNGV. The CDR3 sequence is 18 residues long. With 0 bases removed from V and 0 bases from J, the gap between germline ends came to 18 bases. The CDR3 is CASSLDPGFSSYSYEQYF. CDR3 nucleotides: TGTGCCAGCAGCTTAGACCCGGGGTTCTCCTCATACTCCTACGAGCAGTACTTC.

V and J are TRBV7-2 and TRBJ2-1; TRBD2 agrees at 8 bases. In germline, CDR1 is SGHTA, CDR2 FQGNSA. The junction had 3 bases not matched to a gene; V was cut back by 6 bases and J by 2 bases. The CDR3 loop spans 14 amino acids. CDR3 residues: CASRTSGPYNEQFF. DNA of the CDR3: TGTGCCAGCAGAACTAGCGGCCCCTACAATGAGCAGTTCTTC. Looking up the rest from reference TRBV7-2 and TRBJ2-1 gives the full variable domain: GAGVSQSPSNKVTEKGKDVELRCDPISGHTALYWYRQSLGQGLEFLIYFQGNSAPDKSGLPSDRFSAERTGGSVSTLTIQRTQQEDSAVYLCASRTSGPYNEQFFGPGTRLTVL.

This clone was recorded only once. The chain recombines TRBV7-2 with TRBJ1-2; a possible D gene is TRBD1 (5 bases). The CDR3 loop spans 15 amino acids. Germline V gene data show CDR1 as SGHTA and CDR2 as FQGNSA. The germline V and J ends were trimmed by 1 base and 5 bases, with 14 bases remaining between them. The CDR3 reads CASSLVGAGEYGYTF. CDR3 DNA: TGTGCCAGCAGCTTAGTCGGGGCGGGGGAATATGGCTACACCTTC.

This chain uses TRBV7-9 with TRBJ2-5, with D perhaps matching TRBD2 (6 bases). The germline gives CDR1 SEHNR, CDR2 FQNEAQ (reference sequence). The CDR3 has 15 residues. V was clipped by 1 base and J by 5 bases, with 14 bases between them. CDR3 DNA sequence: TGTGCCAGCAGCTTAGTGAGGGCCCGGGGGGAGACCCAGTACTTC. Its translation: CASSLVRARGETQYF. Drawing the rest from reference TRBV7-9 and TRBJ2-5, the complete variable domain is DTGVSQNPRHKITKRGQNVTFRCDPISEHNRLYWYRQTLGQGPEFLTYFQNEAQLEKSRLLSDRFSAERPKGSFSTLEIQRTEQGDSAMYLCASSLVRARGETQYFGPGTRLLVL.

The rearrangement joins TRBV19 to TRBJ2-2; D uncertain. Looked up from germline, CDR1 is LNHDA and CDR2 is SQIVND (reference sequence). The CDR3 length is 14 residues. V dropped 7 bases and J dropped 0 bases, with 9 bases sitting between them. The DNA for the CDR3 is TGTGCCAGTATCGCCTTTACGAACACCGGGGAGCTGTTTTTT. Amino acid sequence: CASIAFTNTGELFF.

V usage is TRBV11-2 and J usage is TRBJ1-6; 7 nucleotides agree with TRBD1. The CDR3 has 17 amino acids. Germline V gene data show CDR1 as SGHAT and CDR2 as FQNNGV. V trimming: 4 bases; J trimming: 5 bases; junction bases outside the gene matches: 11. CDR3 sequence reads: CASSSQGGRNHNSPLHF. The CDR3 coding sequence is TGTGCCAGCAGCTCCCAGGGGGGGCGTAACCATAATTCACCCCTCCACTTT.

The J gene is TRBJ1-2, the V gene TRBV10-2; 8 positions match TRBD1. The CDR3 sequence is 16 residues long. Losses at the gene ends were 6 bases for V and 8 bases for J; bases not matched to a gene: 17. Germline V gene lookup returns CDR1 WSHSY and CDR2 SAAADI. For the CDR3, the DNA is TGCGCCAGCAGAGGGGGGACAGGAGGAATCTCTGGGGGCTACACCTTC. Translating it yields CASRGGTGGISGGYTF.